This entry concerns a single T cell receptor (beta chain). The sample is drawn from a study of blood T cells in healthy people across ages. Trimming pared 0 bases from V and 12 bases from J, leaving 12 bases between. CDR1 GTSNPN and CDR2 SVGIG come from the germline V gene (reference sequence). CDR3 length equals 12 residues. Next came a second PCR, run for about 6 to 11 cycles, which used a sample-barcoded 5' primer along with a J-beta primer mix. TCRdb fed the 5' RACE reads into MiXCR, producing one record per CDR3 protein. The sample carries 550,000 to 600,000 distinct CDR3 sequences, 25% to 30% recorded once.

The chain carries TRBV30 and TRBJ2-1; D is unclear. The sequencing sample was made of blood. The origin of this receptor is a woman in her seventies in good health. The chain's CDR3 is CAWSVVVSVQFF. CDR3 nucleotide sequence: TGTGCCTGGAGTGTAGTAGTCTCTGTGCAGTTCTTC. Full variable domain (rest looked up from reference TRBV30 and TRBJ2-1): SQTIHQWPATLVQPVGSPLSLECTVEGTSNPNLYWYRQAAGRGLQLLFYSVGIGQISSEVPQNLSASRPQDRQFILSSKKLLLSDSGFYLCAWSVVVSVQFFGPGTRLTVL.